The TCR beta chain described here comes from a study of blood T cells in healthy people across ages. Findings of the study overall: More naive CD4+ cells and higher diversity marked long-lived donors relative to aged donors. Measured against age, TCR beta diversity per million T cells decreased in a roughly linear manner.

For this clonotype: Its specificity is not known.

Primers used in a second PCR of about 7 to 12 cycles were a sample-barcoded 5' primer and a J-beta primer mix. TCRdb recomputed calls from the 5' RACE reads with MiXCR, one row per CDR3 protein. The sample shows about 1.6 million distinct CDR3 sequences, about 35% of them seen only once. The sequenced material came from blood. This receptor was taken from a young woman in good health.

This chain's CDR3 is CASSLREVGEATYGYTF. The CDR3 nucleotides are TGTGCCAGCAGCTTAAGGGAGGTGGGAGAGGCAACCTATGGCTACACCTTC. The genes are TRBV7-9 and TRBJ1-2, with unresolved D. Germline values: CDR1 SEHNR, CDR2 FQNEAQ (reference sequence). The CDR3 is 17 amino acids. The V and J ends lost 2 bases and 4 bases respectively, with 20 bases between them.